The present T cell receptor beta chain was sequenced within a study of control samples from healthy donors and cancer patients (dated by TCRdb to 2018 to 2020). Concerning this clone itself: The specificity of this receptor is unknown. There are no base qualities to consult, and no much larger clone falls within one base.

The CDR3 measures 13 amino acids from cysteine to phenylalanine. The entry retains the CDR3 DNA only, 39 bases that are in frame from base 1. CDR1 and CDR2 are read off the germline V gene as SGHAT and FQNNGV. Trimming costs V 3 bases and J 0 bases, and their ends lie 3 bases apart. Library generation was performed with the immunoSEQ multiplex PCR assay. Imported from immuneACCESS, the table was reduced by TCRdb to in-frame sequences with V and J called. These copies leave out some clones; in studies compared against another copy, an unresolved V gene accounts for under half, and the cause of the remainder is not known. In all, the sample holds about 92,000 clones, and almost 85% of those were seen once. Around 9.5% of the sample lies in the top ten.

This TCR was recovered from an older woman in good health. The receptor chain draws on TRBV11-2 and TRBJ1-3; confidence is insufficient to name the D gene. The sample was blood. The CDR3 is CASSFSSGNTIYF. The nucleotides are TGTGCCAGCAGCTTCAGCTCTGGAAACACCATATATTTT.